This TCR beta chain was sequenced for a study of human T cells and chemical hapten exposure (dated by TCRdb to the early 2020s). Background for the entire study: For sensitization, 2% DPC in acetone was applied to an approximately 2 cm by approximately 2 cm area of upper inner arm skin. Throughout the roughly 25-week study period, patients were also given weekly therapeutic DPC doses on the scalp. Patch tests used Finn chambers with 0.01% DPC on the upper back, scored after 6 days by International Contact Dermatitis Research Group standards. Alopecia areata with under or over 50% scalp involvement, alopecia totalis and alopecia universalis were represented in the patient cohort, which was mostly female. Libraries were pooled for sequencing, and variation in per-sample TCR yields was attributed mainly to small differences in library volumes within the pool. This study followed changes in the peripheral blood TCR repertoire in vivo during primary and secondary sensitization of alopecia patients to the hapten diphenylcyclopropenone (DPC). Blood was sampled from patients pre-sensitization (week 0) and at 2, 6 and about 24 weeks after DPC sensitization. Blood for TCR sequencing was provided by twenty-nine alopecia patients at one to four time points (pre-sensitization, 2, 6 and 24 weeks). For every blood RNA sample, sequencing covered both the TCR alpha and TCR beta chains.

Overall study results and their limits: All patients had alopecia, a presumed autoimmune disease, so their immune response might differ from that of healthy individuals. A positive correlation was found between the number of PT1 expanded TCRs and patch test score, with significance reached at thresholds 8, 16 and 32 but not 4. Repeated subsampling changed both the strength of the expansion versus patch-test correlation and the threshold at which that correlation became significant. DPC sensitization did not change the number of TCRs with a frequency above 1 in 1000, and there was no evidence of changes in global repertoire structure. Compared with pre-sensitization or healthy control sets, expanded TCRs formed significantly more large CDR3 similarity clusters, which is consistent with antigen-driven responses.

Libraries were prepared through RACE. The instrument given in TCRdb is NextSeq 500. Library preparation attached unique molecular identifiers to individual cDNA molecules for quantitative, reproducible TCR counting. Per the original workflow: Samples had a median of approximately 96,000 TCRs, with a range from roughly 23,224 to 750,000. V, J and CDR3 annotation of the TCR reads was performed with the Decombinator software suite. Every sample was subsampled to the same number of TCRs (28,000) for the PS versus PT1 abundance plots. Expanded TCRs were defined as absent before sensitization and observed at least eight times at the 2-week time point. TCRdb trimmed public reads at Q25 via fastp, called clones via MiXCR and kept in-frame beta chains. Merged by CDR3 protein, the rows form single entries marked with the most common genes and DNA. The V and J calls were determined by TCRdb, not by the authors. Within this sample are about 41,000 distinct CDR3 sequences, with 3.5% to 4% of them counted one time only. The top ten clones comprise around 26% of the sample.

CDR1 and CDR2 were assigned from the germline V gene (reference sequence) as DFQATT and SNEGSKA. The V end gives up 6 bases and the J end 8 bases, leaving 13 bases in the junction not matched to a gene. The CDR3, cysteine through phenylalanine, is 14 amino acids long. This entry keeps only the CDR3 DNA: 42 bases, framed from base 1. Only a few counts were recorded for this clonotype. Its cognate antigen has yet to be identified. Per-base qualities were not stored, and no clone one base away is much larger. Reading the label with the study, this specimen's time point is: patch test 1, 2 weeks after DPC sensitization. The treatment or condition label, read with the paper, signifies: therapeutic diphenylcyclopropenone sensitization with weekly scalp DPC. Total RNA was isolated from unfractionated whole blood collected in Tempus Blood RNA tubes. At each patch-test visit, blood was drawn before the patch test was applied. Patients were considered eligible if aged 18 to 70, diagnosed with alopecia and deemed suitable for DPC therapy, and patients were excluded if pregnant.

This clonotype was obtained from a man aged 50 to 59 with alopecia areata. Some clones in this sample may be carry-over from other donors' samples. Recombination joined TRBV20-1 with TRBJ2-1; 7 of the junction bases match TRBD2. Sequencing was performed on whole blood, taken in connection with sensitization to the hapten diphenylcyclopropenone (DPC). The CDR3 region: CSAKTPGGRDEQFF. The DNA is TGCAGTGCCAAAACCCCCGGGGGGAGGGATGAGCAGTTCTTC.